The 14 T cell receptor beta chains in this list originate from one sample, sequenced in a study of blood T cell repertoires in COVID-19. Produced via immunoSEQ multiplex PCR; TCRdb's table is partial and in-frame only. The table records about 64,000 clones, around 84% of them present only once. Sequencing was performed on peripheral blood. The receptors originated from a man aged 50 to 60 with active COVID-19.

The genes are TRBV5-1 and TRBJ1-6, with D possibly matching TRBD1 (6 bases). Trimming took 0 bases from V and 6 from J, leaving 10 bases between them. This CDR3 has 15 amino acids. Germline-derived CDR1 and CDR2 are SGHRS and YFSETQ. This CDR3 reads CASSLEQGSNSPLHF. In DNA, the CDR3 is TGCGCCAGCAGCTTGGAACAGGGATCTAATTCACCCCTCCACTTT.

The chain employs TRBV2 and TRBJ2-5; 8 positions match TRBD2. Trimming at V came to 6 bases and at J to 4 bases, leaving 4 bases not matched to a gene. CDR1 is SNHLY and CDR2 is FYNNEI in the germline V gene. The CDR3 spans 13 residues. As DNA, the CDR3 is TGTGCCAGCAGCCGCGGGGGGCCAGAGACCCAGTACTTC. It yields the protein CASSRGGPETQYF. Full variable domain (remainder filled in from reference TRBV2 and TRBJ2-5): EPEVTQTPSHQVTQMGQEVILRCVPISNHLYFYWYRQILGQKVEFLVSFYNNEISEKSEIFDDQFSVERPDGSNFTLKIRSTKLEDSAMYFCASSRGGPETQYFGPGTRLLVL.

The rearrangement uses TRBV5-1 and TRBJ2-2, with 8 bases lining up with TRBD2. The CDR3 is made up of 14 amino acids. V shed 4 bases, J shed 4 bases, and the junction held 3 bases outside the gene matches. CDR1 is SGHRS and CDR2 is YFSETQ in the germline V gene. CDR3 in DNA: TGCGCCAGCAGCCGTCGGGGGGGCACCGGGGAGCTGTTTTTT. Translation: CASSRRGGTGELFF.

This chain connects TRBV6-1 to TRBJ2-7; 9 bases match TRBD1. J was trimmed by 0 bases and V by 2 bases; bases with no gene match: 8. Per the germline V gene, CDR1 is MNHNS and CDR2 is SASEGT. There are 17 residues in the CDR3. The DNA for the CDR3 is TGTGCCAGCAGTGAAAACATCGGACAGGGGTACTCCTACGAGCAGTACTTC. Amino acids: CASSENIGQGYSYEQYF.

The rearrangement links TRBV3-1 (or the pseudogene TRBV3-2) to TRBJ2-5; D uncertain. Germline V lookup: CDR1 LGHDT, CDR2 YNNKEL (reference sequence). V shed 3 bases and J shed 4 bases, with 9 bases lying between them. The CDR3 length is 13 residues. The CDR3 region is CASSQAPPETQYF. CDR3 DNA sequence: TGTGCCAGCAGCCAGGCCCCCCCAGAGACCCAGTACTTC.

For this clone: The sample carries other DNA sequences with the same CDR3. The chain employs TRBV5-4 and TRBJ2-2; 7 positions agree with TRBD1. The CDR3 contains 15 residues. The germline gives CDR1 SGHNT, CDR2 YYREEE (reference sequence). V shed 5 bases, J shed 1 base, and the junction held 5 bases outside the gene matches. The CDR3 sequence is CASRGTGENTGELFF. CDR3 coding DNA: TGTGCCAGCAGGGGTACAGGGGAGAACACCGGGGAGCTGTTTTTT.

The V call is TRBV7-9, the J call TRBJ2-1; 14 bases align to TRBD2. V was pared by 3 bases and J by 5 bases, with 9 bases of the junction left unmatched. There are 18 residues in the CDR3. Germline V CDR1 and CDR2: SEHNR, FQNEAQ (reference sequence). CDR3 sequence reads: CASSLGTSGSISHNEQFF. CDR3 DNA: TGTGCCAGCAGCTTGGGGACTAGCGGGAGTATATCCCACAATGAGCAGTTCTTC.

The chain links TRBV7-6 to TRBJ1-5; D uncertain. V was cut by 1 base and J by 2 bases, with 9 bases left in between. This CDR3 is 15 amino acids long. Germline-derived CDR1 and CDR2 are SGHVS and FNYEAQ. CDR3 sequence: CASSLVGQRNQPQHF. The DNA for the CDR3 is TGTGCCAGCAGCTTAGTGGGCCAGCGCAATCAGCCCCAGCATTTT. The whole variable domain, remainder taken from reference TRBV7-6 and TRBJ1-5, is GAGVSQSPRYKVTKRGQDVALRCDPISGHVSLYWYRQALGQGPEFLTYFNYEAQQDKSGLPNDRFSAERPEGSISTLTIQRTEQRDSAMYRCASSLVGQRNQPQHFGDGTRLSIL.

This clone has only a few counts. CDR3: CASSELRSSGRGEQFF. CDR3 bases: TGTGCCAGCAGTGAACTCCGGTCTAGCGGGAGAGGGGAGCAGTTCTTC. V is TRBV6-1 and J is TRBJ2-1; 10 bases fit TRBD2. CDR1 is MNHNS, CDR2 SASEGT, per germline. The CDR3 spans 16 residues. V was clipped by 2 bases and J by 10 bases; unmatched bases: 11.

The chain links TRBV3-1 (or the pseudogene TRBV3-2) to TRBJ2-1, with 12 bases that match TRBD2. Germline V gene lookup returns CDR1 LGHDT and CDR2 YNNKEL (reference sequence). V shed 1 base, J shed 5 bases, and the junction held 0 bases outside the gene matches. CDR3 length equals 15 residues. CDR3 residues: CASSQGLAGDNEQFF. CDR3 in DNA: TGTGCCAGCAGCCAAGGACTAGCGGGAGACAATGAGCAGTTCTTC.

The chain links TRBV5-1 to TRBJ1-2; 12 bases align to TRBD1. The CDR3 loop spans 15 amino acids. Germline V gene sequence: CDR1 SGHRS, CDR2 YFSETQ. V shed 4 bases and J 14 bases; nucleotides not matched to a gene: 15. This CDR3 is CASSPGQGANYGPTF. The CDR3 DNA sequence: TGCGCCAGCAGCCCGGGACAGGGGGCTAACTATGGCCCTACCTTC.

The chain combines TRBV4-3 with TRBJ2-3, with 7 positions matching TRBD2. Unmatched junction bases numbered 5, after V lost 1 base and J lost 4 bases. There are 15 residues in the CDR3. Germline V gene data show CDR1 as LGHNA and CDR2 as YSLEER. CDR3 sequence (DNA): TGCGCCAGCAGCCAAGGGGGGACTATCGCAGATACGCAGTATTTT. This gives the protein CASSQGGTIADTQYF.

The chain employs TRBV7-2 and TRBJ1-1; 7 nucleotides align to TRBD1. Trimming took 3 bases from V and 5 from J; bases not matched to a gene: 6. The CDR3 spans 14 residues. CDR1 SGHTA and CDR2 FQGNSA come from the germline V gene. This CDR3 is CASSFSQGTTEAFF. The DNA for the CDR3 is TGTGCCAGCAGCTTCTCACAGGGGACGACTGAAGCTTTCTTT.

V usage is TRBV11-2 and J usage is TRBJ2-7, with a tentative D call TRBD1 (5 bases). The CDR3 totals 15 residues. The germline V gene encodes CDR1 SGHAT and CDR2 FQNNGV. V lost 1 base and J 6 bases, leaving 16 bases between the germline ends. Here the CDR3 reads CASSLVSAGRLEQYF. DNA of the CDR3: TGTGCCAGCAGCTTAGTTTCAGCAGGGCGTCTCGAGCAGTACTTC.